The next 4 T cell receptor beta chains were all read from a single sample in a study of OX40 agonist ivuxolimab in advanced cancers. Clones were sequenced by immunoSEQ multiplex PCR, and TCRdb holds only the in-frame ones, with some missing. In the table there are tens of thousands of clones, 70% to 80% of which are singletons. Sequencing was performed on CD4+ or CD8+ T cells sorted from blood, taken in a trial of the OX40 agonist ivuxolimab. The receptors here all came from an adult with an advanced solid tumor such as melanoma, head and neck, liver or kidney cancer.

The gene calls are TRBV21-1 and TRBJ1-2. TRBV21-1 is recorded as a pseudogene. This CDR3 is 18 amino acids long. The CDR3 reads CASSKLQDGPHLPNGYTF. In DNA form, the CDR3 reads TGTGCCAGCAGTAAACTCCAGGACGGACCCCATTTACCGAATGGCTACACCTTC.

The chain couples TRBV28 to TRBJ2-7, with 7 positions matching TRBD1. Germline CDR1 is MDHEN and CDR2 is SYDVKM. V shed 5 bases, J shed 1 base, and the junction held 5 bases outside the gene matches. The CDR3 spans 14 residues. In nucleotides, the CDR3 is TGTGCCAGCAGTACTGGACAGGTTTCCTACGAGCAGTACTTC. Residues: CASSTGQVSYEQYF.

The rearrangement links TRBV29-1 to TRBJ2-3; 10 nucleotides align to TRBD2. The junction had 12 bases not matched to a gene; V was cut back by 3 bases and J by 3 bases. Per germline, CDR1 SQVTM and CDR2 ANQGSEA. This CDR3 is 17 amino acids long. The CDR3: CSVERLAGVGPTDTQYF. In DNA, the CDR3 is TGCAGCGTTGAGCGCCTAGCGGGAGTGGGGCCTACAGATACGCAGTATTTT.

The genes are TRBV28 and TRBJ1-5; 7 nucleotides agree with TRBD1. The CDR3 is 15 residues long. V was clipped by 5 bases and J by 2 bases; unmatched bases: 6. Germline values: CDR1 MDHEN, CDR2 SYDVKM. CDR3 sequence: CASSPSTGGNQPQHF. The CDR3 region has the DNA TGTGCCAGCAGTCCCTCAACAGGGGGCAATCAGCCCCAGCATTTT. Supplemented by reference TRBV28 and TRBJ1-5, the full variable domain reads DVKVTQSSRYLVKRTGEKVFLECVQDMDHENMFWYRQDPGLGLRLIYFSYDVKMKEKGDIPEGYSVSREKKERFSLILESASTNQTSMYLCASSPSTGGNQPQHFGDGTRLSIL.